The 11 T cell receptor beta chains given below trace back to one sample, sequenced in a study of shared clonotypes between healthy human individuals (dated by TCRdb to the early 2020s). Libraries were constructed by the immunoSEQ multiplex PCR assay. TCRdb carries this immuneACCESS record with in-frame sequences only. Its versions omit some clonotypes, under half of them owing to an unresolved V gene in the studies checked, with the rest unexplained. The sample table lists millions of clones, 93% of them with a count of one. Clones ranked in the top ten supply roughly 1.8% of the sample. CD8 naive samples were obtained by positive selection for CCR7 among CD45RO-negative cells, yielding a CD45RA+CCR7+ population from which TemRA cells were excluded. The sequencing input was naive CD8+ T cells from PBMCs. The cell subset or site label of this sample denotes: CD45RA+CCR7+. Source of these receptors: a young man in good health. Some clones in this sample may be carry-over from other donors' samples.

The chain has TRBV27 and TRBJ1-2; maybe TRBD1 (5 bases). Per germline, CDR1 MNHEY and CDR2 SMNVEV (reference sequence). There are 14 residues in the CDR3. Trimming took 3 bases from V and 4 from J, leaving 12 bases between them. In DNA form, the CDR3 reads TGTGCCAGCAGTTTGGGCAGGGAGGTCTATGGCTACACCTTC. Protein: CASSLGREVYGYTF.

On this clone: The same CDR3 can be traced to other DNA sequences in this sample. The V and J genes are TRBV27 and TRBJ2-7, with D uncertain. Deletions cut 4 bases from V and 0 bases from J, with 4 bases between. The CDR3 totals 12 residues. Germline values: CDR1 MNHEY, CDR2 SMNVEV (reference sequence). The CDR3 sequence is CASSSGSYEQYF. The CDR3 nucleotides are TGTGCCAGCAGTTCAGGCTCCTACGAGCAGTACTTC.

The chain is built from TRBV29-1 and TRBJ2-7; 8 bases are shared with TRBD1. Germline CDR1 SQVTM, CDR2 ANQGSEA. CDR3 length equals 16 residues. V lost 2 bases, J lost 0 bases, and 9 bases stayed unmatched. Written as DNA, the CDR3 is TGCAGCGTTGAAACGGCGGACAGGGTCAACTCCTACGAGCAGTACTTC. The encoded protein is CSVETADRVNSYEQYF.

This clone was observed once. CDR3 protein: CASSEALSRGRNIQYF. For the CDR3, the DNA is TGTGCCAGCAGTGAAGCGCTTTCCAGGGGTAGGAACATTCAGTACTTC. The genes are TRBV2 and TRBJ2-4; D is possibly TRBD1 (6 bases). The CDR3 covers 16 residues. V lost 0 bases, J lost 7 bases, and 16 bases lay in between. CDR1 and CDR2 from the germline V gene are SNHLY and FYNNEI.

The chain carries TRBV19 and TRBJ2-6; weak D call: TRBD1 (6 bases). V dropped 3 bases and J dropped 0 bases, with 9 bases sitting between them. CDR3 length: 16 amino acids. Germline-derived CDR1 and CDR2 are LNHDA and SQIVND (reference sequence). The CDR3 DNA reads as TGTGCCAGTAGTATCCAGGGGTACTCTGGGGCCAACGTCCTGACTTTC. This codes for CASSIQGYSGANVLTF.

On this clone itself: Different DNA sequences within this sample yield the same CDR3. The V call is TRBV9, the J call TRBJ1-2; the D is unclear. This CDR3 has 11 amino acids. V lost 3 bases and J 7 bases, leaving 7 bases between the germline ends. Per the germline V gene, CDR1 is SGDLS and CDR2 is YYNGEE. The CDR3 DNA reads TGTGCCAGCAGCGGCGGAAGTGGCTACACCTTC. Translation: CASSGGSGYTF.

The V gene is TRBV5-6, the J gene TRBJ1-2; D is unresolved. CDR1 is SGHDT, CDR2 YYEEEE, per germline. V was cut by 6 bases and J by 8 bases, with 23 bases left in between. This CDR3 is 15 amino acids long. CDR3 DNA: TGTGCCAGCACCACCTTGGCGTACACGTGGGGAGGCTACACCTTC. As protein: CASTTLAYTWGGYTF.

V and J are TRBV5-1 and TRBJ2-3; unclear D gene. The V end lost 3 bases, the J end lost 0 bases, and 11 bases lay between the germline ends. CDR3 length: 15 amino acids. Germline lookup yields CDR1 SGHRS and CDR2 YFSETQ. CDR3: CASSSLTTSTDTQYF. The CDR3 bases are TGCGCCAGCAGCTCCCTAACTACTAGCACAGATACGCAGTATTTT.

This clone was picked up one time. The V and J genes are TRBV28 and TRBJ1-2, with TRBD1 matching over 12 bases. V lost 5 bases to trimming and J lost 8 bases; unmatched junction nucleotides: 24. The CDR3 spans 20 residues. CDR1 and CDR2 (germline): MDHEN, SYDVKM. The CDR3 DNA sequence: TGTGCCAGCAGTCTCTATTCACCCGGGACAGGGGGCGCTGGGCAAGGGGGCTACACCTTC. Protein product: CASSLYSPGTGGAGQGGYTF.

This clone appeared a single time. CDR3 loop: CASSYNRVNTEAFF. The CDR3 region has the DNA TGTGCCAGCAGTTACAACCGGGTGAACACTGAAGCTTTCTTT. The V and J genes are TRBV6-5 and TRBJ1-1; D gene ambiguous. Trimming removed 2 bases at V and 0 bases at J, with 7 bases between. The CDR3 is 14 residues long. Per the germline V gene, CDR1 is MNHEY and CDR2 is SVGAGI.

V is TRBV29-1 and J is TRBJ1-1; D might be TRBD1 (5 bases). CDR3 length: 13 amino acids. The V gene's germline CDR1 is SQVTM and CDR2 ANQGSEA. With 8 bases removed from V and 0 bases from J, the gap between germline ends came to 13 bases. The DNA of the CDR3 is TGCAGCTCTTGGGGGACGCTGAACACTGAAGCTTTCTTT. Protein sequence: CSSWGTLNTEAFF.